This is a list of T cell receptor beta chains from one sample in a study of blood T cell repertoires in COVID-19. The protocol was immunoSEQ multiplex PCR, while the TCRdb copy is restricted to in-frame clones and leaves out a portion. The sample consists of around 140,000 clones, roughly 86% of them appearing once. The sample was peripheral blood. These receptors all come from a human donor with acute or convalescent COVID-19. The donor label of this sample is uncertain. CDR3s include the opening cysteine and the closing phenylalanine or tryptophan. The D gene is left open where the match is weak. A clone size is listed for some rows: how often the clone was seen (once, few, many), or a class if it is expanded.

j_call,v_call,clone_size,d_call,cdr3_nt,cdr3_aa
TRBJ2-2,TRBV19,NA,NA,TGTGCCAGTAGTGTCCGAACAGGCATCAGGGAGCTGTTTTTT,CASSVRTGIRELFF
TRBJ2-2,TRBV19,NA,NA,TGTGCCAGTAGTATTTCCAGGGCGTCGAACACCGGGGAGCTGTTTTTT,CASSISRASNTGELFF
TRBJ1-5,TRBV30,NA,TRBD1,TGTGCCTGGAGTGTACCGGGGACAGTTAGCAATCAGCCCCAGCATTTT,CAWSVPGTVSNQPQHF
TRBJ1-1,TRBV19,NA,NA,TGTGCCAGTAGTATAACCGGGGTCACTGAAGCTTTCTTT,CASSITGVTEAFF
TRBJ2-2,TRBV6-5,NA,TRBD1,TGTGCCAGCAGTCCTGGACAGGGAAGCACCGGGGAGCTGTTTTTT,CASSPGQGSTGELFF
TRBJ1-5,TRBV27,NA,NA,TGTGCCAGCAGCCCCCGACAGGCAAGCAATCAGCCCCAGCATTTT,CASSPRQASNQPQHF
TRBJ2-7,TRBV7-8,few,NA,TGTGCCAGCAGCCCTGAGGACTCTACCTACGAGCAGTACTTC,CASSPEDSTYEQYF
TRBJ1-1,TRBV5-5,NA,NA,TGTGCCAGCAGCTTTGGGCGGGGGGGCGTAGACACTGAAGCTTTCTTT,CASSFGRGGVDTEAFF
TRBJ2-6,TRBV2,many,TRBD2,TGTGCCAGCAGTTACGGGACTACTGGGGCCAACGTCCTGACTTTC,CASSYGTTGANVLTF
TRBJ1-1,TRBV18,NA,NA,TGTGCCAGCTCACCCCCCGGACAGATGATGAACACTGAAGCTTTCTTT,CASSPPGQMMNTEAFF
TRBJ1-4,TRBV6-5,NA,TRBD1,TGTGCCAGCAAAGCCGGACAGGGAGGAAAACTGTTTTTT,CASKAGQGGKLFF